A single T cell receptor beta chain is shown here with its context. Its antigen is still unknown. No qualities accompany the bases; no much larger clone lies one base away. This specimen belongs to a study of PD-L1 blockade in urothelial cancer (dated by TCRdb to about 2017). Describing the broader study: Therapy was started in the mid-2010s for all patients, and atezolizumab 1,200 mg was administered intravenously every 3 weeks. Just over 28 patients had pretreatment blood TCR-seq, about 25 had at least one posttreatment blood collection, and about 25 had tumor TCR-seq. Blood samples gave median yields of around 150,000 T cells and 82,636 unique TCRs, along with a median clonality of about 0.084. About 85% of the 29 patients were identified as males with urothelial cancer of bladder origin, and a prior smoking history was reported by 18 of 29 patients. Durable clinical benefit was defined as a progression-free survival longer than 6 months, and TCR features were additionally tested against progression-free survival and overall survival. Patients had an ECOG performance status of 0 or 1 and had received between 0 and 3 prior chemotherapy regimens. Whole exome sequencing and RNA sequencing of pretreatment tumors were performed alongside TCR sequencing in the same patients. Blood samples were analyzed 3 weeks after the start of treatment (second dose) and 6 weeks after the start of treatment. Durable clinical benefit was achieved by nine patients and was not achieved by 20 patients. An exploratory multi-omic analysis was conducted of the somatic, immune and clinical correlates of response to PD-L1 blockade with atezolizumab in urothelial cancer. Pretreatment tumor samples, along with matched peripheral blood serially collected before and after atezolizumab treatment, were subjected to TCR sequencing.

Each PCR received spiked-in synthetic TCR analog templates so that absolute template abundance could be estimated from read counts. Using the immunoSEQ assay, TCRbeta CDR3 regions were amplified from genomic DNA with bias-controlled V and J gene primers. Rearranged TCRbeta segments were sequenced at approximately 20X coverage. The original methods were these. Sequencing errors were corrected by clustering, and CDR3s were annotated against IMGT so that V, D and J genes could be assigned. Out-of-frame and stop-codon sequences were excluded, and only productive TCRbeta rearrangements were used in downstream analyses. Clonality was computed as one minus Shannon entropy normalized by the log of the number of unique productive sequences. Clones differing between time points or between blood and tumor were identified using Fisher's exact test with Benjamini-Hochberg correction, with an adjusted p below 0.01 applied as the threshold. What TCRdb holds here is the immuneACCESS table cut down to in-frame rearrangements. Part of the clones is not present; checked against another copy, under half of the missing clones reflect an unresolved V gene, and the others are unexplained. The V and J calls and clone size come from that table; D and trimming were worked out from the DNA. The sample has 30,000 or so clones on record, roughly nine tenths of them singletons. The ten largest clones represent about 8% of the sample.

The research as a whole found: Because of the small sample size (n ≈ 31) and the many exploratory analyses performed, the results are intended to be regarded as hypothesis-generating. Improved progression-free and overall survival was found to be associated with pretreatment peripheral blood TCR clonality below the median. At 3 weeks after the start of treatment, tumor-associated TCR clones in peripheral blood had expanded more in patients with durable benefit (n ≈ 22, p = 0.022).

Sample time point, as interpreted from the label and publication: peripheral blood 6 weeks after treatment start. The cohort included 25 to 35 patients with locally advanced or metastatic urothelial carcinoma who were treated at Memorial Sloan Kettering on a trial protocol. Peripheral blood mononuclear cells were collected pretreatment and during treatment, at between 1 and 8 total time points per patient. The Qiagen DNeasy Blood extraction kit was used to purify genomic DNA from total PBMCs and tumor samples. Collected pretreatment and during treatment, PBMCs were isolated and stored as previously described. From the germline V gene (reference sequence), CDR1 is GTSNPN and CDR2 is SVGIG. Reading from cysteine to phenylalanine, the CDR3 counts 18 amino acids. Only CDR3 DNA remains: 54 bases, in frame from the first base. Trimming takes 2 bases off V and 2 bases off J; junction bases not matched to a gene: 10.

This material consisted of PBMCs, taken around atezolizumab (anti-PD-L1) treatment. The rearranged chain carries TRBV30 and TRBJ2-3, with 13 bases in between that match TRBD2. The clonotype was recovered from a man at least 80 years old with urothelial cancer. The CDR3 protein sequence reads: CAWSFTPGLAGSTDTQYF. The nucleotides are TGTGCCTGGAGTTTCACCCCGGGACTAGCGGGATCCACAGATACGCAGTATTTT.